Listed here are 3 T cell receptor beta chains from one sample, sequenced in a study of beta chain features in type 1 diabetes. Study outcomes and limitations: Shorter TCRB CDR3s, moderately but significantly so, were found in Type 1 diabetes patients in all four CD4+ subsets.

Antigens of these TCRs are unknown. Since all of the isolated RNA was reverse transcribed, expressed TCRB transcripts were what got sequenced. Profiling relied on immunoSEQ multiplex PCR, and the TCRdb table lists in-frame clones only, not all of them. The sample carries 630,000 or so clones, roughly 13% recorded once. Sequencing was carried out using naive CD4+ T cells from blood. All receptors derive from a man younger than 30 with type 1 diabetes.

The rearrangement uses TRBV25-1 and TRBJ2-1; D possibly matches TRBD1 or TRBD2 (5 bases each). CDR3 length equals 15 residues. The germline V gene encodes CDR1 MGHDK and CDR2 SYGVNS. Between the trimmed V and J ends, which lost 9 bases and 0 bases, there was a span of 15 bases. This CDR3 is CASTPSRGSYNEQFF. In nucleotides, the CDR3 is TGTGCCAGTACGCCCTCGAGGGGCTCCTACAATGAGCAGTTCTTC.

In its sample, this clone was seen a few times. The V gene is TRBV5-1, the J gene TRBJ2-3, with a tentative D call TRBD2 (6 bases). Per the germline V gene, CDR1 is SGHRS and CDR2 is YFSETQ. The CDR3 consists of 15 residues. Trimming shortened V by 2 bases and J by 4 bases, and 14 bases separated the two germline ends. The CDR3 DNA reads TGCGCCAGCAGCTTCGTAGCGGAAGGGCCAGATACGCAGTATTTT. It codes for CASSFVAEGPDTQYF.

There are a few counts of this clone. The rearrangement joins TRBV5-1 to TRBJ1-1; D uncertain. The CDR3 is 13 residues long. The V gene's germline CDR1 is SGHRS and CDR2 YFSETQ. The V gene lost 0 bases and the J gene lost 8 bases, with 11 bases spanning the gap. The CDR3 DNA is TGCGCCAGCAGCTTGGGACCGATGAGCGAAGCTTTCTTT. This sequence encodes CASSLGPMSEAFF. Variable domain in full (rest from reference TRBV5-1 and TRBJ1-1): KAGVTQTPRYLIKTRGQQVTLSCSPISGHRSVSWYQQTPGQGLQFLFEYFSETQRNKGNFPGRFSGRQFSNSRSEMNVSTLELGDSALYLCASSLGPMSEAFFGQGTRLTVV.